What follows are 2 T cell receptor beta chains derived from one specimen sequenced in a study of vaccination and CD4 T cells after COVID-19. Treatment given: roughly ten-day PBMC culture with coronavirus spike peptide pools or control peptides (ViraFEST assay). Those CD4+ T cells from the unexposed donor predate the COVID-19 pandemic (2011-2018). What these receptors recognize is not known. An Oncomine TCR Beta short-read assay was used to sequence the DNA from cultured CD4+ T cells. TCRdb re-analysed the PCR reads in MiXCR, keeping a single row per CDR3 protein. The table records over 7,000 distinct CDR3 sequences, approximately 46% of them present only once. The sequencing input was CD4+ T cells from blood, cultured in vitro. All receptors derive from a human donor in good health.

The gene calls are TRBV6-1 and TRBJ1-2; 10 bases line up with TRBD1. In germline, CDR1 is MNHNS, CDR2 SASEGT. V shed 8 bases and J 8 bases; nucleotides not matched to a gene: 14. CDR3 length: 15 residues. As DNA, the CDR3 is TGTGCCAGCTCAGGTCCTGACAGGGGGCCGGGAGGCTACACCTTC. Its protein product is CASSGPDRGPGGYTF.

The chain joins TRBV25-1 to TRBJ2-7; 8 nucleotides line up with TRBD1. The ends lost 6 bases at V and 2 bases at J; junction bases unmatched: 9. The CDR3 is made up of 15 amino acids. Looked up from germline, CDR1 is MGHDK and CDR2 is SYGVNS. The CDR3 here is CASRRGRGQAYEQYF. The CDR3 DNA sequence: TGTGCCAGCAGGAGAGGCAGGGGGCAGGCCTACGAGCAGTACTTC.